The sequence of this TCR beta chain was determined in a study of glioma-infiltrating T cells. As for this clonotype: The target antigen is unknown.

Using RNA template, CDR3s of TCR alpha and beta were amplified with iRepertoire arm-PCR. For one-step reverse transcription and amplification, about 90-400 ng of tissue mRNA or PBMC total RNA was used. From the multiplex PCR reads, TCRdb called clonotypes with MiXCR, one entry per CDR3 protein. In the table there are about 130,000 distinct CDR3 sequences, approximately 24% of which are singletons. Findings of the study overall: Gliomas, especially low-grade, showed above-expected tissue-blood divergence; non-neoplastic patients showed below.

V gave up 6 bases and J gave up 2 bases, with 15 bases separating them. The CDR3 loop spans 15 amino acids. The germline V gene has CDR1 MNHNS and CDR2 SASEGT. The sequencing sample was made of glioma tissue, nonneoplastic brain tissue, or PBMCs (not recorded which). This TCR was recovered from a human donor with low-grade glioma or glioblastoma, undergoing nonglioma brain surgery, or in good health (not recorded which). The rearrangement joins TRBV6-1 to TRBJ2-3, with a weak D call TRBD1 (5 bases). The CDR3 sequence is CASSSRAGPTDTQYF. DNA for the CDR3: TGTGCCAGCAGCTCTCGGGCAGGGCCCACAGATACGCAGTATTTT.